Described below is a single T cell receptor (beta chain) sequence and its context. The record originates from a study of immune evolution from preneoplasia to lung adenocarcinoma. TCRdb's copy holds only in-frame clones and misses some; the assay was immunoSEQ multiplex PCR. The sample consists of about 10,000 clones, 76% of them appearing once. The CDR3 is made up of 15 amino acids. The V end lost 1 base, the J end lost 2 bases, and 12 bases lay between the germline ends. In germline, CDR1 is LGHNT, CDR2 FRNRAP. The V gene is TRBV12-5, the J gene TRBJ2-7; D is ambiguous. This TCR came from a person between 55 and 70 years old with lung adenocarcinoma. Some clones in this sample may be carry-over from other donors' samples. Source material: FFPE normal lung tissue adjacent to the tumor. CDR3 sequence reads: CASGLDYGAAYEQYF. The CDR3 DNA follows: TGTGCTAGTGGTTTGGATTACGGCGCCGCCTACGAGCAGTACTTC.